This TCR beta chain was sequenced in a study of beta chain features in type 1 diabetes (dated by TCRdb to the late 2010s). Broadly, across the study: Patients and healthy donors did not differ in mean age, gender distribution, total cell number or subset yield. In the study, TCRB repertoires of sorted circulating CD4+ T cell subsets from recently diagnosed type 1 diabetes patients were compared with those of matched healthy donors. Naive and central memory subsets were obtained from all 30 or so donors, but regulatory and stem cell-like memory subsets were isolated from only 8 patients and roughly eight healthy donors. A total of roughly 100 million sorted cells were examined across all samples, and a strong correlation was observed between cell number per subset and RNA yield.

Overall results and qualifications from the work: PCR might favor shorter templates, but patient and control samples were amplified and corrected together, so any skew would affect both groups equally. Fewer insertions and more nucleotide deletions at VDJ recombination sites were observed in patients with type 1 diabetes, implying thymic rearrangement abnormalities. A moderate but significant shortening of TCRB CDR3 length was observed in type 1 diabetes patients in all four CD4+ subsets. Because cDNA was sequenced instead of genomic DNA, highly expressing activated cells could be over-represented, though the groups showed no difference in activation or CD3 levels. Naive, central memory and regulatory TCRB repertoires appeared to be more alike among patients than among healthy donors. HLA sub-analyses involved small numbers of individuals, so any influence of HLA type on TCRB rearrangement remained unresolved.

A single peripheral blood draw of approximately 110 mL on average was collected from each donor into heparinised tubes. A BD FACSAria II was used to sort naive, central memory, regulatory and stem cell-like memory CD4+ T cells with a panel that included CD45RO, CCR7, CD25, CD127, CD95 and CD27. All sorted populations exceeded 98% purity. PBMCs were separated immediately by Lymphoprep density gradient centrifugation and were stained directly, without being cultured. So that batch effects would be minimized, each experiment stained and sorted samples in pairs, pairing one healthy donor with one patient. The High Capacity cDNA Reverse Transcription Kit was used to reverse transcribe all of the isolated RNA, meaning that expressed TCRB transcripts were what got sequenced. Deep immunoSEQ sequencing was applied to naive, central memory and regulatory T cell samples, giving an average of approximately 4 million total reads per sample. After sorted cells were lysed in RLT buffer, RNA was extracted with DNase-treated RNeasy Micro or Mini kits, with the choice depending on cell number. To prevent cross-contamination, each cell subset was processed individually, whereas patient and healthy donor samples were processed jointly. The immunoSEQ multiplex PCR was used to amplify TCRB sequences from cDNA, generating 87-bp fragments that spanned the CDR3 region. Sequencing of the amplicons was performed on the Illumina HiSeq platform. On the authors' methods: Synthetic template baselines were used to correct PCR bias computationally, reads within Hamming distance 2 were collapsed together, and singletons that could not be merged were discarded. By aligning reads against IMGT, V, D and J genes, CDR3 length, and insertions or deletions at six rearrangement sites were assigned. Within each subset, clonotype counts were normalized to sorted cell number, after which true diversity and Gini coefficients were computed with the tcR R package. The overlap coefficient, calculated on TCRB nucleotide sequences, was used to quantify repertoire sharing. Out-of-frame TCRB sequences from naive cells were analyzed to stand in for the pre-selection repertoire. TCRdb re-hosts the immuneACCESS table, in-frame sequences only. Its copies lack some clones; in the studies checked, an unresolved V gene accounts for under half of them, and the cause for the rest is not known. That table supplies the V and J calls and clone size; D and trimming were determined from the DNA. The table for this sample lists roughly 370,000 clones; roughly 14% of them were counted only once. Of the sample, roughly 0.04% falls within the top ten clones.

This clone was seen a handful of times. The antigen it recognizes is unknown. No much larger clone exists at a distance of one base, and base qualities are not known. The germline V gene supplies CDR1 SGHRS and CDR2 YFSETQ. The CDR3 contains 13 residues, cysteine and phenylalanine counted. The kept DNA is CDR3 alone, 39 bases in frame from the first base. V is cut by 2 bases and J by 4 bases, and the space between the germline ends is 9 bases. The sample was naive CD4+ T cells from blood. The label giving this sample's cell subset or site can be read as: true naive CD4+ T cells. The receptor was isolated from a man aged 30 to 39 in good health. This receptor chain uses TRBV5-1 and TRBJ1-1, with TRBD1 perhaps the D gene, on 5 matching bases. Read as DNA, the sequence is TGCGCCAGCAGCTTTGTGGGGGGCACTGAAGCTTTCTTT. This encodes CASSFVGGTEAFF.